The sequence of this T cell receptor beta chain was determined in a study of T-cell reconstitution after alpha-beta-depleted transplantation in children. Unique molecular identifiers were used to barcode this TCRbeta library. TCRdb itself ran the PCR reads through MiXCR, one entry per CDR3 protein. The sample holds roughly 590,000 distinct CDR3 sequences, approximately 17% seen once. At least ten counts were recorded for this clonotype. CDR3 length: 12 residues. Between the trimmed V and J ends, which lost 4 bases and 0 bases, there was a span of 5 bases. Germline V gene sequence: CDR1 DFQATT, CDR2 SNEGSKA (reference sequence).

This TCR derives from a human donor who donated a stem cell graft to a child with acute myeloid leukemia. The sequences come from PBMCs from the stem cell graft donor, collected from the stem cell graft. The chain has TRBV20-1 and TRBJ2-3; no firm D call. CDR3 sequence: CSAKRSTDTQYF. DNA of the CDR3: TGCAGTGCTAAACGGAGCACAGATACGCAGTATTTT.